The table lists the clone carrying this T cell receptor (beta chain) with a few counts. Its antigen remains unknown. The sample belongs to a study of post-analysis software for immune sequencing data. General study points: Patients carried a handful of TRBV segments more frequently than controls did, and TRBV5-6, TRBV5-1 and TRBV20-1 were among them.

Tagging with unique molecular identifiers was a feature of the TCR beta cDNA libraries. TCRdb recomputed calls from the PCR reads with MiXCR, one row per CDR3 protein. The sample lists hundreds of thousands of distinct CDR3 sequences; around 64% were seen once. Germline V gives CDR1 SGHTA, CDR2 FQGNSA. CDR3 length: 16 amino acids. The trim removed 5 bases at V and 3 bases at J, leaving 9 bases unmatched. Sequenced material: blood. The clonotype was recovered from a girl aged 2-15 years with multiple sclerosis. The chain joins TRBV7-2 to TRBJ2-3, with 9 bases matching TRBD2. Written as DNA, the CDR3 is TGTGCCAGCAGCCCCAGTAGCGGGAGTGGAACAGATACGCAGTATTTT. Amino acid sequence: CASSPSSGSGTDTQYF.